This T cell receptor beta chain was identified during a study of blood T cell repertoires in COVID-19. About the research overall: COVID-19 samples from acute and convalescent phases originated in the United States, Italy and Spain. T cells, B-cell-depleted T cells, or PBMCs provided the cDNA or gDNA that served as material.

V trimming: 5 bases; J trimming: 3 bases; junction bases outside the gene matches: 4. The V gene's germline CDR1 is MNHEY and CDR2 SMNVEV (reference sequence). The CDR3 is 14 residues long. In the authors' methods: Reference gene primer amplification yielded estimated nucleated cell counts. This table comes from immunoSEQ multiplex PCR, and its TCRdb copy is limited to in-frame clones, with some not included. The V and J calls and clone size were taken over from that table, and D and trimming were inferred from the DNA. This table holds more than 45,000 clones, 85% to 90% found once. The sample comprised peripheral blood. The TCR was taken from a man in his sixties with acute or convalescent COVID-19. This chain uses TRBV27 with TRBJ2-5; 9 nucleotides match TRBD1. CDR3 protein: CASSVGQGKETQYF. CDR3 nucleotides: TGTGCCAGCAGTGTGGGACAGGGAAAAGAGACCCAGTACTTC.